The 18 T cell receptor beta chains below all came from one sample that was sequenced in a study of T cell responses to AZD1222 COVID-19 vaccine (dated by TCRdb to the early 2020s). Library preparation used the immunoSEQ multiplex PCR assay. This immuneACCESS table, as held by TCRdb, lists in-frame sequences with V and J called but not all clones. Of the missing ones, under half trace to an unresolved V gene in checked studies; the others have no known cause. The sample contains about 120,000 clones, 86% of them found a single time. Around 7.7% of the sample goes to the ten largest clones. This sample's time point label indicates: baseline before first vaccination. The starting material was peripheral blood, obtained on day 0 of AZD1222 vaccination. Receptor source: an adult in good health.

The chain couples TRBV19 to TRBJ2-7, with 11 positions matching TRBD1. CDR1 and CDR2 (germline): LNHDA, SQIVND (reference sequence). The CDR3 covers 13 residues. Trimming at V came to 6 bases and at J to 3 bases, leaving 1 base not matched to a gene. The CDR3 protein is CASRGQGGYEQYF. CDR3 coding DNA: TGTGCCAGTAGGGGACAGGGGGGCTACGAGCAGTACTTC.

The chain carries TRBV20-1 and TRBJ1-2; D remains unclear. The CDR3 sequence is 10 residues long. V lost 4 bases and J lost 3, with 3 bases in between. The germline V gene encodes CDR1 DFQATT and CDR2 SNEGSKA (reference sequence). CDR3 nucleotide sequence: TGCAGTGCTAAGGACTATGGCTACACCTTC. Its translation: CSAKDYGYTF.

The chain links TRBV7-9 to TRBJ2-7, with D possibly being TRBD1 (5 bases). Germline assignment: CDR1 SEHNR and CDR2 FQNEAQ (reference sequence). The ends were cut back, 2 bases at V and 0 bases at J, with 17 bases in the middle. The CDR3 length is 17 residues. DNA of the CDR3: TGTGCCAGCAGCTTAAGTTGGGAAAGGGGTTACTCCTACGAGCAGTACTTC. It encodes CASSLSWERGYSYEQYF.

This chain uses TRBV6-2 or TRBV6-3 with TRBJ2-7, with 7 positions matching TRBD1. Germline CDR1 reads MNHEY; CDR2 reads SVGEGT. With V trimmed by 6 bases and J by 2 bases, 7 bases remained unmatched. The CDR3 is 14 residues long. The CDR3 DNA follows: TGTGCCAGCAGCTCCAGACAGGGTCCCTACGAGCAGTACTTC. Residues: CASSSRQGPYEQYF.

The chain is built from TRBV19 and TRBJ2-2, with a tentative D call TRBD1 (5 bases). Germline V gene sequence: CDR1 LNHDA, CDR2 SQIVND (reference sequence). Trimming took off 6 bases at V and 6 bases at J, with 20 bases between the two ends. This CDR3 has 16 amino acids. The CDR3 is CASSPVPQGIAGELFF. As DNA, the CDR3 is TGTGCCAGTAGCCCTGTCCCTCAGGGTATTGCCGGGGAGCTGTTTTTT.

The V gene is TRBV2, the J gene TRBJ2-7; a possible D gene is TRBD2 (5 bases). V shed 6 bases and J shed 1 base, with 7 bases lying between them. This CDR3 spans 12 amino acids. Looked up from germline, CDR1 is SNHLY and CDR2 is FYNNEI. CDR3 nucleotide sequence: TGTGCCAGCAGCGGGGAGTCCTACGAGCAGTACTTC. Translation gives CASSGESYEQYF.

This chain joins TRBV19 and TRBJ1-5; a possible D gene is TRBD1 (5 bases). The CDR3 runs to 13 residues. Germline V gene sequence: CDR1 LNHDA, CDR2 SQIVND (reference sequence). V lost 9 bases and J 5 bases, leaving 14 bases between the germline ends. CDR3: CASKREGHQPQHF. CDR3 DNA sequence: TGTGCCAGCAAACGGGAGGGGCATCAGCCCCAGCATTTT.

The chain joins TRBV18 to TRBJ2-2; no firm D call. Trimming took off 6 bases at V and 5 bases at J, with 7 bases between the two ends. The CDR3 runs to 12 residues. Germline V gives CDR1 KGHSH, CDR2 LQKENI. The CDR3 region is CASSPGTGELFF. CDR3 bases: TGTGCCAGCTCCCCCGGGACCGGGGAGCTGTTTTTT.

This clone has a single count. The chain employs TRBV19 and TRBJ2-2; 14 bases line up with TRBD2. This CDR3 comprises 18 residues. J lost 3 bases, V lost 4 bases, and 7 bases had no gene match. Germline V CDR1 and CDR2: LNHDA, SQIVND (reference sequence). The CDR3 region has the DNA TGTGCCAGTAGTACCGGGACTAGCGGGAGATCCTACACCGGGGAGCTGTTTTTT. Protein sequence: CASSTGTSGRSYTGELFF.

This chain joins TRBV11-2 and TRBJ2-5; the D is unclear. V was clipped by 5 bases and J by 0 bases, with 7 bases between them. Germline values: CDR1 SGHAT, CDR2 FQNNGV. This CDR3 comprises 13 residues. The CDR3 DNA is TGTGCCAGCAGCGTAGGGCACCAAGAGACCCAGTACTTC. This codes for CASSVGHQETQYF.

V usage is TRBV6-1 and J usage is TRBJ1-1; TRBD1 might be the D (5 bases). This CDR3 contains 14 residues. Germline V gene data show CDR1 as MNHNS and CDR2 as SASEGT. Trimming cost V 3 bases and J 4 bases, with 12 bases left between them. CDR3 region: CASSETYQGTEAFF. The CDR3, as DNA: TGTGCCAGCAGTGAGACTTACCAGGGCACTGAAGCTTTCTTT.

The chain combines TRBV2 with TRBJ2-7; no reliable D call. V gave up 0 bases and J gave up 3 bases, with 6 bases separating them. The CDR3 is 13 amino acids. Germline CDR1 SNHLY, CDR2 FYNNEI. The CDR3 loop reads CASSEAPGYEQYF. The CDR3 nucleotides are TGTGCCAGCAGTGAAGCGCCAGGCTACGAGCAGTACTTC.

The chain combines TRBV15 with TRBJ2-1; D is perhaps TRBD1 (5 bases). V shed 0 bases and J shed 5 bases, with 8 bases lying between them. The CDR3 extends over 14 amino acids. Per germline, CDR1 LNHNV and CDR2 YYDKDF (reference sequence). CDR3 nucleotides: TGTGCCACCAGCAGAGAGCAGGGTGACAATGAGCAGTTCTTC. Residues: CATSREQGDNEQFF.

V and J are TRBV10-3 and TRBJ1-5; perhaps TRBD1 as D (5 bases). Trimming cost V 6 bases and J 7 bases, with 16 bases left between them. This CDR3 is built from 14 residues. Germline V gives CDR1 ENHRY, CDR2 SYGVKD. CDR3 DNA: TGTGCCATCAGGCAGGGTGGTGAGGGACAGCCCCAGCATTTT. It encodes CAIRQGGEGQPQHF.

V is TRBV6-5 and J is TRBJ1-4; D gene ambiguous. The CDR3 is 13 residues long. The V gene lost 8 bases and the J gene lost 10 bases, with 17 bases spanning the gap. Germline V lookup: CDR1 MNHEY, CDR2 SVGAGI. The CDR3 nucleotides read TGTGCCAGCGCTACAGCGAACCCAGGAAAACTGTTTTTT. Translation gives CASATANPGKLFF.

CDR3 residues: CASTEVGRTSTDTQYF. For the CDR3, the DNA is TGTGCCAGCACCGAGGTCGGGAGAACTAGCACAGATACGCAGTATTTT. The V and J genes are TRBV7-2 and TRBJ2-3, with D perhaps matching TRBD2 (6 bases). V dropped 7 bases and J dropped 0 bases, with 17 bases sitting between them. This CDR3 has 16 residues. Germline V gene sequence: CDR1 SGHTA, CDR2 FQGNSA.

V and J are TRBV21-1 and TRBJ1-1. TRBV21-1 is classified as a pseudogene. CDR3 length: 12 amino acids. CDR3 coding DNA: TGTGCCAGCAGCAATCGGGGGACTGAAGCTTTCTTT. This gives the protein CASSNRGTEAFF.

The V gene is TRBV6-5, the J gene TRBJ2-5; D gene unclear. The germline CDR1 and CDR2 sequences are MNHEY and SVGAGI. Trimming removed 4 bases from V and 6 bases from J, with 6 bases in between. CDR3 length equals 11 residues. The CDR3: CASSFSKTQYF. DNA of the CDR3: TGTGCCAGCAGTTTTTCGAAGACCCAGTACTTC.